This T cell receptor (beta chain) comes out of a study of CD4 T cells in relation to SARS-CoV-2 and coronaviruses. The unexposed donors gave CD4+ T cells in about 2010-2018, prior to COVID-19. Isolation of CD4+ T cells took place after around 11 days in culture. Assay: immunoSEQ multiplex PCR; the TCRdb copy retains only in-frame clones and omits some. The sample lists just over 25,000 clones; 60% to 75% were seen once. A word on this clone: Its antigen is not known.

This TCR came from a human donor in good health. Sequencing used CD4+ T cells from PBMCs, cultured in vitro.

CDR3: CASSPPGTGGHSPLHF. CDR3 DNA sequence: TGTGCCAGCTCACCCCCCGGGACAGGGGGACATTCACCCCTCCACTTT. The chain employs TRBV18 and TRBJ1-6; 11 bases are a match to TRBD1. CDR3 size: 16 residues. Germline assignment: CDR1 KGHSH and CDR2 LQKENI. J lost 8 bases, V lost 3 bases, and 6 bases had no gene match.